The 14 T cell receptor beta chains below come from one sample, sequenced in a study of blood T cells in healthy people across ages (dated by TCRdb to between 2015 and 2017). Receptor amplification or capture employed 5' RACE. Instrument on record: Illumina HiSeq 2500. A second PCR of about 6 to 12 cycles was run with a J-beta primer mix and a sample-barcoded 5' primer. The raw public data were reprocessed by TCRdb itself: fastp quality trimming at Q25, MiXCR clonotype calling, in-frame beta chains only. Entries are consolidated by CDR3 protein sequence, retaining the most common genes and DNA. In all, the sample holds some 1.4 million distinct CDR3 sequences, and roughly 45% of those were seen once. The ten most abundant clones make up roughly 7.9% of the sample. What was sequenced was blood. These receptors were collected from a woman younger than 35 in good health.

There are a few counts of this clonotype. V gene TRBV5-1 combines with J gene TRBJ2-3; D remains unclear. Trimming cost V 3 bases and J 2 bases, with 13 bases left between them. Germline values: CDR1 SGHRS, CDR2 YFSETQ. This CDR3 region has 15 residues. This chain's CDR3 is CASSSGFEFTDTQYF. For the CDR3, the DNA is TGCGCCAGCAGCTCGGGTTTCGAATTCACAGATACGCAGTATTTT. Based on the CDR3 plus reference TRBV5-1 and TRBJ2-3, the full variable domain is KAGVTQTPRYLIKTRGQQVTLSCSPISGHRSVSWYQQTPGQGLQFLFEYFSETQRNKGNFPGRFSGRQFSNSRSEMNVSTLELGDSALYLCASSSGFEFTDTQYFGPGTRLTVL.

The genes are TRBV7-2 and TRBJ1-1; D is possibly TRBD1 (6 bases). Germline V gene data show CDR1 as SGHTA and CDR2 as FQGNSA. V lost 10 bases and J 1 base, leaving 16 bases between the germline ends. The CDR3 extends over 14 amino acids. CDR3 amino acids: CATSTGGPNTEAFF. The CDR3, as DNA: TGTGCCACTTCAACTGGGGGGCCGAACACTGAAGCTTTCTTT.

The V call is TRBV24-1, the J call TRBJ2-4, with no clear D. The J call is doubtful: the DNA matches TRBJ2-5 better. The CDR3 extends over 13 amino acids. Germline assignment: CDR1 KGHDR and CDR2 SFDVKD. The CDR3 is CATSPDIQETQYF. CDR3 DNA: TGTGCCACCAGCCCTGATATTCAAGAGACCCAGTACTTC.

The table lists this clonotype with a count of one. CDR3 region: CSVLGVRGNTGELFF. In DNA, the CDR3 is TGCAGCGTTCTGGGGGTAAGGGGAAACACCGGGGAGCTGTTTTTT. The V gene is TRBV29-1, the J gene TRBJ2-2; tentatively, D is TRBD1 or TRBD2 (5 bases each). The CDR3 length is 15 residues. CDR1 is SQVTM and CDR2 is ANQGSEA in the germline V gene. V lost 5 bases and J 2 bases, leaving 15 bases between the germline ends.

CDR3 in DNA: TGTGCCATCAGTGAGTCTGGCAGCGCAGAAGAAGCTTTCTTT. Its translation is CAISESGSAEEAFF. V usage is TRBV10-3 and J usage is TRBJ1-1; D unresolved. Trimming removed 0 bases at V and 8 bases at J, with 13 bases between. The V gene's germline CDR1 is ENHRY and CDR2 SYGVKD. The CDR3 runs to 14 residues.

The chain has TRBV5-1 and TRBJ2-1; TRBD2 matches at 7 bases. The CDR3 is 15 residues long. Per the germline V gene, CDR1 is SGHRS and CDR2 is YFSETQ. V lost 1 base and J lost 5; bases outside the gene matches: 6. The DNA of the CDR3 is TGCGCCAGCAGCTTGAGTTCGGGACTACACAATGAGCAGTTCTTC. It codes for CASSLSSGLHNEQFF. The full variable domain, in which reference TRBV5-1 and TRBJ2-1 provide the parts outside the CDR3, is KAGVTQTPRYLIKTRGQQVTLSCSPISGHRSVSWYQQTPGQGLQFLFEYFSETQRNKGNFPGRFSGRQFSNSRSEMNVSTLELGDSALYLCASSLSSGLHNEQFFGPGTRLTVL.

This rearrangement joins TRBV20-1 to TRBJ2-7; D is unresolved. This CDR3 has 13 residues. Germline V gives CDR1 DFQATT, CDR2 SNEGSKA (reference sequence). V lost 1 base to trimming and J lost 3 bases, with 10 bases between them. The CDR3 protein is CSARALLSYEQYF. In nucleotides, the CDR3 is TGCAGTGCTAGAGCACTATTAAGCTACGAGCAGTACTTC.

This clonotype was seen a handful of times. The CDR3 protein is CAISESGDSSTDTQYF. The DNA for the CDR3 is TGTGCCATCAGTGAGTCTGGGGACTCCAGCACAGATACGCAGTATTTT. The V gene is TRBV10-3, the J gene TRBJ2-3; D may be TRBD2 (6 bases). Per the germline V gene, CDR1 is ENHRY and CDR2 is SYGVKD. The CDR3 is 16 residues long. Deletions cut 0 bases from V and 0 bases from J, with 10 bases between.

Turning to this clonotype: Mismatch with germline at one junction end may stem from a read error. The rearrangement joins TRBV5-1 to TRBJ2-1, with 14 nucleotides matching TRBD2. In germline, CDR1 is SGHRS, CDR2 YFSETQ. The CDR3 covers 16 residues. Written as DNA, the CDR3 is TGTGCCAGCAGCTTAGGAGGGACTAGCGGGAGCAATGAGCAGTTCTTC. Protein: CASSLGGTSGSNEQFF. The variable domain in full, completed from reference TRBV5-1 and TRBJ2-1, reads KAGVTQTPRYLIKTRGQQVTLSCSPISGHRSVSWYQQTPGQGLQFLFEYFSETQRNKGNFPGRFSGRQFSNSRSEMNVSTLELGDSALYLCASSLGGTSGSNEQFFGPGTRLTVL.

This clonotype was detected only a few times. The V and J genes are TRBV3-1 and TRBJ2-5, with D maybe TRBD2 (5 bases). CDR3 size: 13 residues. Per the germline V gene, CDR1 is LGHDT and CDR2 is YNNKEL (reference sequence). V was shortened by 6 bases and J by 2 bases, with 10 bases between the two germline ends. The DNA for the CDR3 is TGTGCCAGCAGATATGGACTGCAAGAGACCCAGTACTTC. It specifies CASRYGLQETQYF.

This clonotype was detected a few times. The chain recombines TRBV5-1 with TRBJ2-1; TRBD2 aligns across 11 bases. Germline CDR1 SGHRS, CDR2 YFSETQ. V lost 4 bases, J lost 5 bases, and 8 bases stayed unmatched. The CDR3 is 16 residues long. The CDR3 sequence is CASSPPLAGGNNEQFF. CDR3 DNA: TGCGCCAGCAGCCCCCCCCTAGCGGGGGGTAACAATGAGCAGTTCTTC. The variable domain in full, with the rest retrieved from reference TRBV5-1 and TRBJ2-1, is KAGVTQTPRYLIKTRGQQVTLSCSPISGHRSVSWYQQTPGQGLQFLFEYFSETQRNKGNFPGRFSGRQFSNSRSEMNVSTLELGDSALYLCASSPPLAGGNNEQFFGPGTRLTVL.

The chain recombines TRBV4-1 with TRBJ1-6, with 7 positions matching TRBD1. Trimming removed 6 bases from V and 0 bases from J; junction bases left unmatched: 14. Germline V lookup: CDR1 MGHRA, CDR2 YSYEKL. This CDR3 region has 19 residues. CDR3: CASSRTGFGLNSYNSPLHF. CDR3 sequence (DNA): TGCGCCAGCAGTCGGACAGGCTTTGGCCTTAACTCCTATAATTCACCCCTCCACTTT.

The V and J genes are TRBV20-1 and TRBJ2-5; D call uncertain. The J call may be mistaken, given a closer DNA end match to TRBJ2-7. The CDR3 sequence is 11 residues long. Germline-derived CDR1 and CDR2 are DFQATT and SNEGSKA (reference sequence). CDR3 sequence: CSARSPVEQYF. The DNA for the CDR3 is TGCAGTGCTAGATCTCCGGTCGAGCAGTACTTC.

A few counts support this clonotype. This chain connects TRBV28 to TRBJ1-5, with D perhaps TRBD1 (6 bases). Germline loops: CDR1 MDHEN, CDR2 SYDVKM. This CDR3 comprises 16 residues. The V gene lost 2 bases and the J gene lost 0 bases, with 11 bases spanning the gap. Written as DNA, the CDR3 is TGTGCCAGCAGTTTACCCCTACAGGGTAGCAATCAGCCCCAGCATTTT. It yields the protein CASSLPLQGSNQPQHF.